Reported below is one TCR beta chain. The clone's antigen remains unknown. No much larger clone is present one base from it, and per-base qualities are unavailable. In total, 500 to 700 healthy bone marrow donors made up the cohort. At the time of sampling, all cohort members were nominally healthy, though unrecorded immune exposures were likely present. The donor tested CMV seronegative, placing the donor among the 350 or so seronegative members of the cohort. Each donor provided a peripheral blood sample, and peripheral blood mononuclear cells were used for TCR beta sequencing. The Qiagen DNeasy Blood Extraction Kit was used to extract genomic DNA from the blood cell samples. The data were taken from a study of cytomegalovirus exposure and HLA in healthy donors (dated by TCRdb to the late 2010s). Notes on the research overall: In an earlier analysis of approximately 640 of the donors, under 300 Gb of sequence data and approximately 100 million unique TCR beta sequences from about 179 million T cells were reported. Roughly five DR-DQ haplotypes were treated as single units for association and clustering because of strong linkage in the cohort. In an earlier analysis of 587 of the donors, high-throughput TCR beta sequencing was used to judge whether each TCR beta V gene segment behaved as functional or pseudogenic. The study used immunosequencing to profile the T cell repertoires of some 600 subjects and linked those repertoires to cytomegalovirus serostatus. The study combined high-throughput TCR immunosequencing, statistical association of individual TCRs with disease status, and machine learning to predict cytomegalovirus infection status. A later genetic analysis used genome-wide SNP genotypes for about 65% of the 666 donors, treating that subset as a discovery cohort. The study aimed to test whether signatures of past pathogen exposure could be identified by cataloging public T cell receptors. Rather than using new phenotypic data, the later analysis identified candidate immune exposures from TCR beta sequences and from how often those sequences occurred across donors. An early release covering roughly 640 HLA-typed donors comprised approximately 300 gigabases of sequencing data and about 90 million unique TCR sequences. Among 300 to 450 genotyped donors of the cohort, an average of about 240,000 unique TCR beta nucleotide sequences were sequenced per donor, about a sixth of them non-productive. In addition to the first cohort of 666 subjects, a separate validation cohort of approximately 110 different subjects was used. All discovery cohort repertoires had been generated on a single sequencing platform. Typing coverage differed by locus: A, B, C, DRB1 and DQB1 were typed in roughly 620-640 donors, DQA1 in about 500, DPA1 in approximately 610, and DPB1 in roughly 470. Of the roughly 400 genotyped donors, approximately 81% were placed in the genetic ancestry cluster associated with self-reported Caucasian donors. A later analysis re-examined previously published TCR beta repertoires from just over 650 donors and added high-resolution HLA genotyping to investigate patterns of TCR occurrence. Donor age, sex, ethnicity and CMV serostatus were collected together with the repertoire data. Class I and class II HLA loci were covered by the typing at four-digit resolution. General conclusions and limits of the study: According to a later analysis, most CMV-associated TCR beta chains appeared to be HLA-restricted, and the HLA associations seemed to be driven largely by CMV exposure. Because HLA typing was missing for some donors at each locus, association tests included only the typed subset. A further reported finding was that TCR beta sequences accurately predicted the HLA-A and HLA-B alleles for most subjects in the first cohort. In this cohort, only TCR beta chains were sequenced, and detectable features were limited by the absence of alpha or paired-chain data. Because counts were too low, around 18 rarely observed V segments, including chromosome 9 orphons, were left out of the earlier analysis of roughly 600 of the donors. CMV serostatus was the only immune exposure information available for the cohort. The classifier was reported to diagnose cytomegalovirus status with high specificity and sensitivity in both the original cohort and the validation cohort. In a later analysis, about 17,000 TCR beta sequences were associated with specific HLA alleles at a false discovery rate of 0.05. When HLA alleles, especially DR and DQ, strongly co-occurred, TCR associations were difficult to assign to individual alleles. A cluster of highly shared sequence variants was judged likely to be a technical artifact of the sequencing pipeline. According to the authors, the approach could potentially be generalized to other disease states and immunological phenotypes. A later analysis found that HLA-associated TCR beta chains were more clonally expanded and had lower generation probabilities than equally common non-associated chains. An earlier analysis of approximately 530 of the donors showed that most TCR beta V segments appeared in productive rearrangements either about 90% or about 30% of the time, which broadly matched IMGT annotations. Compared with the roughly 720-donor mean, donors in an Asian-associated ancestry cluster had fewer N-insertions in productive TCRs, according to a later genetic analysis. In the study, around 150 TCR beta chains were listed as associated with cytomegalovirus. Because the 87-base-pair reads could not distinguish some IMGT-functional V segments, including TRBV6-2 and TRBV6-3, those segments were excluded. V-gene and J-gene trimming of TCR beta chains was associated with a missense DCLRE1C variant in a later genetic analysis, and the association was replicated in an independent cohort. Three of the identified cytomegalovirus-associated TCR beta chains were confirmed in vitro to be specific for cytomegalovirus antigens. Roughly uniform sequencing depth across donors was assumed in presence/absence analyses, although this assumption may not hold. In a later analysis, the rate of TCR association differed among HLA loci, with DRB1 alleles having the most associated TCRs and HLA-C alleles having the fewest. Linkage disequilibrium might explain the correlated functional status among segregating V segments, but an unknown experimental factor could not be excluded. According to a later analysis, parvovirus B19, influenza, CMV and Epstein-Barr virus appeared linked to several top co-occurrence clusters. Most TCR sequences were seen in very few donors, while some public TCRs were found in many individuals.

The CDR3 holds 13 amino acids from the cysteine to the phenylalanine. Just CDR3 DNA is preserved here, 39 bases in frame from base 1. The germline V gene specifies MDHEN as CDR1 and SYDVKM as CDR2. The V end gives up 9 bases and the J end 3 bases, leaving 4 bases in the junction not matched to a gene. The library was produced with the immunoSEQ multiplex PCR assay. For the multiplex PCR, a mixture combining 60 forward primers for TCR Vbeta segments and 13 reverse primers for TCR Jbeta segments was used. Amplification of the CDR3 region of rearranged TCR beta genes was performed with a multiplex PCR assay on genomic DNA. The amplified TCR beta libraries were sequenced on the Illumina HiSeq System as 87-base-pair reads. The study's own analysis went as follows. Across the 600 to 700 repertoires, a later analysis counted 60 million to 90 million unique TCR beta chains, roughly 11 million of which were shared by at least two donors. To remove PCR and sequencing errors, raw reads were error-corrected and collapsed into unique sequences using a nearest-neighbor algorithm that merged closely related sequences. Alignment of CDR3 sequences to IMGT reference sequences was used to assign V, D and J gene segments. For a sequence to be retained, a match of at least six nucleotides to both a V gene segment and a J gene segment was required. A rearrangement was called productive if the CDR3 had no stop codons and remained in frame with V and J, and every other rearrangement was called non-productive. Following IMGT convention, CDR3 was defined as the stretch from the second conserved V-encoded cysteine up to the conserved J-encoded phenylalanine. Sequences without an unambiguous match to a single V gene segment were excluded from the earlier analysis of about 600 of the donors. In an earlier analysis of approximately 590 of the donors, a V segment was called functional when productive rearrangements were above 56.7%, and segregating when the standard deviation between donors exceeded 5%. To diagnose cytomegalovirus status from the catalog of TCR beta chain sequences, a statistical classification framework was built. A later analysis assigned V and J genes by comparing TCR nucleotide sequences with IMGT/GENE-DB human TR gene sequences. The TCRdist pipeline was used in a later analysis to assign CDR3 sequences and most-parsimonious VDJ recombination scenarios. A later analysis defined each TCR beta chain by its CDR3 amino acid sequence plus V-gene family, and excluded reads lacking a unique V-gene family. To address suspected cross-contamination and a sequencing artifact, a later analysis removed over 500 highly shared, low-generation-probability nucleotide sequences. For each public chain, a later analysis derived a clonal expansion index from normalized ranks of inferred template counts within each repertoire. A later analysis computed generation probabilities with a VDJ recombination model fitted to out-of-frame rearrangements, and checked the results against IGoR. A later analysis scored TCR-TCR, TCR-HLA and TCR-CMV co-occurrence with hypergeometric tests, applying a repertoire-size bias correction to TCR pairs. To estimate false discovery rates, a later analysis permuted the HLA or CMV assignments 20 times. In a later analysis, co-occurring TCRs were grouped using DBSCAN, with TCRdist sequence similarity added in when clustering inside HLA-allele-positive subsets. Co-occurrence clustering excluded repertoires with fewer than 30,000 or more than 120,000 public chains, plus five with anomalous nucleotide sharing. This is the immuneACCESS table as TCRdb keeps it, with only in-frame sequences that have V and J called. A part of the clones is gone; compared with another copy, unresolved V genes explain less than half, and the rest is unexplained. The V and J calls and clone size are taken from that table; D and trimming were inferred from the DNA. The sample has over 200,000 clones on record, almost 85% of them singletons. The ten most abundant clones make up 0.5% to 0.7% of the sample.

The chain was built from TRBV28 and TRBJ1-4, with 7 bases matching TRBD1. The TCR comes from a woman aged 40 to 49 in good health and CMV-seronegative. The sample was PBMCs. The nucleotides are TGTGCCAGTACCGGGACAGCTAATGAAAAACTGTTTTTT. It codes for CASTGTANEKLFF.